This T cell receptor beta chain was recovered during a study of blood T cells in healthy people across ages. Worth noting for this clonotype: Antigen unknown.

Study-wide results and limits: Higher diversity and more naive CD4+ cells were features of long-lived donors, compared to aged donors. Among T cells, TCR beta diversity per million cells dropped roughly linearly as age rose.

V lost 4 bases, J lost 9 bases, and 9 bases stayed unmatched. The CDR3 is 14 amino acids. Germline values: CDR1 MDHEN, CDR2 SYDVKM. With a J-beta primer mix and a sample-barcoded 5' primer, a second PCR ran about 7 to 12 cycles. A template-switch adaptor with 12 random nucleotides tagged each cDNA molecule. TCRdb re-derived calls from the 5' RACE reads in MiXCR, one entry per CDR3 protein. The sample has 630,000 or so distinct CDR3 sequences; about 30% are singletons. The clonotype was recovered from a woman aged 80 or over in good health. J is TRBJ1-1 and V is TRBV28, with 9 bases that match TRBD1. Sequencing input: blood. This CDR3 reads CASSSRDRDPKAFF. CDR3 DNA: TGTGCCAGCAGTTCCCGGGACAGGGACCCTAAAGCTTTCTTT.